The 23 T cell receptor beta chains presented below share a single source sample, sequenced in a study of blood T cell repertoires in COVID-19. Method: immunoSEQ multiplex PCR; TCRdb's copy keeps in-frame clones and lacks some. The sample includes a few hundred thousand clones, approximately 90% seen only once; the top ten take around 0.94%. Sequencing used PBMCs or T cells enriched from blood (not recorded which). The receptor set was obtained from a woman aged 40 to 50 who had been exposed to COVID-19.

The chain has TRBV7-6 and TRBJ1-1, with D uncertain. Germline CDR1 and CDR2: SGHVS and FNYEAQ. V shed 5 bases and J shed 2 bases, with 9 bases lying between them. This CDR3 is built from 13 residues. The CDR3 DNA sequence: TGTGCCAGCAGCAGTAACGGTAACACTGAAGCTTTCTTT. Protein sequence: CASSSNGNTEAFF.

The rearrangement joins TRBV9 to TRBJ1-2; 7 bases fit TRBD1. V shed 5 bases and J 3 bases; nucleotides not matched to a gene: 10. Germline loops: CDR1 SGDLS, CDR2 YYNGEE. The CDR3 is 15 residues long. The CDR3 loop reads CASRGGMRGHYGYTF. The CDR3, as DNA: TGTGCCAGCAGAGGGGGCATGAGGGGACACTATGGCTACACCTTC.

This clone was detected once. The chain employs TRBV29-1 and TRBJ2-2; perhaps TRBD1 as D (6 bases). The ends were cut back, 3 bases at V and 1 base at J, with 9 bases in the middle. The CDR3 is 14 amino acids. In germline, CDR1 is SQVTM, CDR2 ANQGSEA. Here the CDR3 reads CSVEKGVNTGELFF. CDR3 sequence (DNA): TGCAGCGTTGAGAAGGGGGTGAACACCGGGGAGCTGTTTTTT.

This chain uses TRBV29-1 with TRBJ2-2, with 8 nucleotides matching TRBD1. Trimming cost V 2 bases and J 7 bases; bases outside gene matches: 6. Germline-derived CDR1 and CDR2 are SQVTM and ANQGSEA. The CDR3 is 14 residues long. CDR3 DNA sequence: TGCAGCGTTGAATTGGACAGGGTTAACGGGGAGCTGTTTTTT. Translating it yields CSVELDRVNGELFF.

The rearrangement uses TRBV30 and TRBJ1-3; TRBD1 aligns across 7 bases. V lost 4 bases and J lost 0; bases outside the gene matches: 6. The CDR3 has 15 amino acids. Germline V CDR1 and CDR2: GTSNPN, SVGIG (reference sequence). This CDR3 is CAWTGQLLSGNTIYF. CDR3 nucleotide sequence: TGTGCCTGGACGGGACAGCTACTCTCTGGAAACACCATATATTTT.

The CDR3 is CASSLSLAGGNEQFF. The CDR3 DNA reads TGTGCCAGCAGCTTAAGTCTAGCGGGAGGCAATGAGCAGTTCTTC. This chain links TRBV7-8 with TRBJ2-1; TRBD2 agrees at 11 bases. This CDR3 has 15 amino acids. V was pared by 2 bases and J by 6 bases, with 3 bases of the junction left unmatched. Germline CDR1 reads SGHVS; CDR2 reads FQNEAQ.

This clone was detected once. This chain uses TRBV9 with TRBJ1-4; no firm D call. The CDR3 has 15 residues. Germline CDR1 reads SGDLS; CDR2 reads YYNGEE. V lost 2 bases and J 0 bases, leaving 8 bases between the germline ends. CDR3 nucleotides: TGTGCCAGCAGCGTTGGTCACTCAACTAATGAAAAACTGTTTTTT. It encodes CASSVGHSTNEKLFF.

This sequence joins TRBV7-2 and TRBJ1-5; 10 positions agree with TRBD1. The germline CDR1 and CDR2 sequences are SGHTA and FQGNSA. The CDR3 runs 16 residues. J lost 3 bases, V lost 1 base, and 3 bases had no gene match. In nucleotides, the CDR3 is TGTGCCAGCAGCTTAGAGGGACAGGGGTTCAATCAGCCCCAGCATTTT. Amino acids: CASSLEGQGFNQPQHF.

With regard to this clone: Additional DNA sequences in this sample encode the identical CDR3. The CDR3 spells CASSRRQGYGYTF. For the CDR3, the DNA is TGTGCCAGCAGTCGAAGACAGGGATATGGCTACACCTTC. The chain has TRBV12-3 or TRBV12-4 and TRBJ1-2; TRBD1 agrees at 7 bases. This CDR3 region has 13 residues. V lost 5 bases to trimming and J lost 5 bases; unmatched junction nucleotides: 5.

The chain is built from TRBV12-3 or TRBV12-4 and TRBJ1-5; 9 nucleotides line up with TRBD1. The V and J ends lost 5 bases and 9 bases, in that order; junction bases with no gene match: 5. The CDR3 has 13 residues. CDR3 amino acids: CASSRDRVSPQHF. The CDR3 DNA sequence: TGTGCCAGCAGTCGGGACAGGGTATCGCCCCAGCATTTT.

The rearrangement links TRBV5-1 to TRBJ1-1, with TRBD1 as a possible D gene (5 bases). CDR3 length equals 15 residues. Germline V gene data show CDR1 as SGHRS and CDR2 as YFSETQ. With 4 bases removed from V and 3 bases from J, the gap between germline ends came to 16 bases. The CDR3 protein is CASSHGHQVDTEAFF. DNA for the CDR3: TGCGCCAGCAGCCACGGACATCAGGTGGACACTGAAGCTTTCTTT. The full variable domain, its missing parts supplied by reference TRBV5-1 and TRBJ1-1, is KAGVTQTPRYLIKTRGQQVTLSCSPISGHRSVSWYQQTPGQGLQFLFEYFSETQRNKGNFPGRFSGRQFSNSRSEMNVSTLELGDSALYLCASSHGHQVDTEAFFGQGTRLTVV.

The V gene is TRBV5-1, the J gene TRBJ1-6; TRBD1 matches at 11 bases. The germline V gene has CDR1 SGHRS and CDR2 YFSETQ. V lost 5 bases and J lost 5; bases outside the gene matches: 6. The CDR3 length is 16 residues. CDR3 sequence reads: CASRPGQGVDNSPLHF. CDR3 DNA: TGCGCCAGCAGACCGGGACAGGGGGTCGATAATTCACCCCTCCACTTT.

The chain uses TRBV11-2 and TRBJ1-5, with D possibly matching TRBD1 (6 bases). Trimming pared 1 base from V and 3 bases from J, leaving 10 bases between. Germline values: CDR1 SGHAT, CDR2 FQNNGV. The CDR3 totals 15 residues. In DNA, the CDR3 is TGTGCCAGCAGCTTAGCAGGGGCCCCCAATCAGCCCCAGCATTTT. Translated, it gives CASSLAGAPNQPQHF.

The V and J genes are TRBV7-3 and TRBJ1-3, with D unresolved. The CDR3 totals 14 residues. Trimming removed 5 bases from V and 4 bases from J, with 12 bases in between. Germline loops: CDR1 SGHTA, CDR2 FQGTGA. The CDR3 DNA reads TGTGCCAGCAGCGCCGGGGTGGAGGGAAACACCATATATTTT. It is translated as CASSAGVEGNTIYF.

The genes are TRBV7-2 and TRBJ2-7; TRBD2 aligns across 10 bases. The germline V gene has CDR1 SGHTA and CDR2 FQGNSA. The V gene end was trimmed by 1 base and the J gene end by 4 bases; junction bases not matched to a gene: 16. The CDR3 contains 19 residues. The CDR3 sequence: CASSLEGPSGRYIGYEQYF. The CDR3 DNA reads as TGTGCCAGCAGCTTAGAGGGGCCTAGCGGGAGATATATTGGGTACGAGCAGTACTTC. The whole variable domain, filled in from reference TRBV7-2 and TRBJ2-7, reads GAGVSQSPSNKVTEKGKDVELRCDPISGHTALYWYRQSLGQGLEFLIYFQGNSAPDKSGLPSDRFSAERTGGSVSTLTIQRTQQEDSAVYLCASSLEGPSGRYIGYEQYFGPGTRLTVT.

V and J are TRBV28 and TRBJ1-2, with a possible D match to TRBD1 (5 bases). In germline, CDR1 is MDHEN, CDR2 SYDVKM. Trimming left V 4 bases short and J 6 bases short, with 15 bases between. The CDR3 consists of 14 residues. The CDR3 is CASSSGSRVHGYTF. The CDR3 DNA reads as TGTGCCAGCAGTTCCGGCTCCAGGGTGCATGGCTACACCTTC.

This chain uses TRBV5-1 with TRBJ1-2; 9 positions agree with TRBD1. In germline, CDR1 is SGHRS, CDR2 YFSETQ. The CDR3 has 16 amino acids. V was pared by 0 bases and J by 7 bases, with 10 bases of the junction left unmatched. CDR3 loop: CASSLAEINRGLGYTF. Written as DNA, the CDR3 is TGCGCCAGCAGCTTGGCAGAAATTAACAGGGGGCTTGGCTACACCTTC.

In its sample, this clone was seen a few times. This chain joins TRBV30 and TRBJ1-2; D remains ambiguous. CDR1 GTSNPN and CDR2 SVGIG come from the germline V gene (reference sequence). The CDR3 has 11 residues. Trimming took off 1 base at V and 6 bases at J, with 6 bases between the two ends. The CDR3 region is CAWSGLNGYTF. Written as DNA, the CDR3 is TGTGCCTGGAGTGGACTCAATGGCTACACCTTC.

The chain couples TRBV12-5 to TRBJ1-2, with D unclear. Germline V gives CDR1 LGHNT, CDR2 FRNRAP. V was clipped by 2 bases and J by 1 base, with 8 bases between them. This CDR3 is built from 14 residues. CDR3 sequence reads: CASGLPLSNYGYTF. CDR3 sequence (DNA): TGTGCTAGTGGTTTGCCCCTAAGTAACTATGGCTACACCTTC.

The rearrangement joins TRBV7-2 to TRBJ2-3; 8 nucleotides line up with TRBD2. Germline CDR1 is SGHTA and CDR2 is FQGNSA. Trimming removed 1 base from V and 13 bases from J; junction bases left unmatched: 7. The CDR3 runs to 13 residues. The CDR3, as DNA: TGTGCCAGCAGCTTAGTAGCGGGGACGGAAAAGTATTTT. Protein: CASSLVAGTEKYF.

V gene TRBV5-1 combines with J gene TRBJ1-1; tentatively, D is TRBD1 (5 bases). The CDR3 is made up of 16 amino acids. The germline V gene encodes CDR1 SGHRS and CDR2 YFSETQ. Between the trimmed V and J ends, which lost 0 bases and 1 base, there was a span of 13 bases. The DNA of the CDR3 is TGCGCCAGCAGCTTGGGGTCAGGGAAGAGGAACACTGAAGCTTTCTTT. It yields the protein CASSLGSGKRNTEAFF.

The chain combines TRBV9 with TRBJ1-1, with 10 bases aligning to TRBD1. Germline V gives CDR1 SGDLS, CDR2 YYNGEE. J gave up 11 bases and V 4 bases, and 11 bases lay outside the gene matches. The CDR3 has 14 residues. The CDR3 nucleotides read TGTGCCAGCAGCCTGGAGGGACAGGGGATACGGGCTTTCTTT. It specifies CASSLEGQGIRAFF.

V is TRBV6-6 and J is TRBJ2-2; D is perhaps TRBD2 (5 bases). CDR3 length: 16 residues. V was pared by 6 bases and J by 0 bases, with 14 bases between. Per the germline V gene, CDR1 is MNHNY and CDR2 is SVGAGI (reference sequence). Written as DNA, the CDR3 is TGTGCCAGCAGCTCCCCAGCGGTAACGAACACCGGGGAGCTGTTTTTT. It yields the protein CASSSPAVTNTGELFF.